The entry below gives a single T cell receptor (beta chain) sequence along with its context. This clonotype was seen a few times. Its antigen target is currently unknown. One base away there is no much larger clone; base qualities are not given. The library relied on RT-PCR. TCRdb lists the instrument as Illumina HiSeq 2500. Using fastp at Q25 and MiXCR, TCRdb reprocessed the public reads and kept productive beta chains. Rows merge per CDR3 protein into single entries with the most common DNA and genes. The sample table records approximately 570,000 distinct CDR3 sequences; about 7.6% of these occur just once. 10% to 15% of the sample comes from the top ten. The data belong to a study of response to subunit inactivated influenza vaccine (dated by TCRdb to about 2018). General notes on the study: To follow how T cells responded to a trivalent subunit inactivated influenza vaccine, the researchers relied on deep quantitative profiling of the T cell receptor repertoire. Overall study results and their limits: The authors proposed that each seasonal influenza vaccination may bring in only a limited number of new T cells.

From its cysteine to its phenylalanine, the CDR3 spans 15 amino acids. The only DNA kept is the CDR3, 45 bases in frame from the first base. Sequences SGHRS (CDR1) and YFSETQ (CDR2) are obtained from the germline V gene. The germline V end is reduced by 2 bases and the J end by 1 base; junction bases left unmatched: 4. The sequence was obtained from a man between 50 and 69 years old who received an inactivated influenza vaccine. Donor details come from another sample of the same person, matched by shared clones. Sequencing used PBMCs from blood, obtained less than 30 months after vaccination. The sequence is built from TRBV5-1 and TRBJ1-1; 8 junctional bases match TRBD1. CDR3 region: CASSLLQGANTEAFF. The nucleotide sequence is given as TGCGCCAGCAGCTTACTGCAGGGGGCGAACACTGAAGCTTTCTTT. This CDR3, with the reference TRBV5-1 and TRBJ1-1 proteins standing in past its ends, gives the full variable domain KAGVTQTPRYLIKTRGQQVTLSCSPISGHRSVSWYQQTPGQGLQFLFEYFSETQRNKGNFPGRFSGRQFSNSRSEMNVSTLELGDSALYLCASSLLQGANTEAFFGQGTRLTVV.